The next 15 T cell receptor beta chains were all read from a single sample in a study of Ad26.COV2.S vaccination and SARS-CoV-2 variants. Assay used: immunoSEQ multiplex PCR; TCRdb lists only in-frame clones, some missing. The table records over 110,000 clones, roughly 90% of them present only once. Sequenced here: peripheral blood, sampled after recovery from COVID-19. The receptors originated from a human donor who had recovered from COVID-19.

The DNA of the CDR3 is TGTGCCAGCAGCTTGGGGCCCTCGGGGGCCAACGTCCTGACTTTC. As protein: CASSLGPSGANVLTF. V gene TRBV5-5 combines with J gene TRBJ2-6; D is uncertain. The CDR3 is 15 amino acids. V lost 0 bases and J lost 4, with 8 bases in between. Germline V lookup: CDR1 SGHKS, CDR2 YYEKEE (reference sequence).

The chain carries TRBV4-3 and TRBJ1-3; D ambiguous. The V and J ends lost 2 bases and 4 bases respectively, with 12 bases between them. Germline V gene sequence: CDR1 LGHNA, CDR2 YSLEER. The CDR3 is made up of 15 amino acids. The CDR3 loop reads CASSQRVGGGNTIYF. In nucleotides, the CDR3 is TGCGCCAGCAGCCAACGGGTCGGTGGGGGAAACACCATATATTTT.

In this sample, this clone turned up a few times. CDR3 DNA sequence: TGTGCCAGCAGCTCCCGGGACATACTAAATTCACCCCTCCACTTT. It specifies CASSSRDILNSPLHF. The genes are TRBV5-6 and TRBJ1-6; maybe TRBD1 (6 bases). Germline CDR1 and CDR2: SGHDT and YYEEEE. The CDR3 is 15 amino acids. Trimming stripped 3 bases from V and 7 bases from J, with 14 bases between.

The genes are TRBV24-1 and TRBJ1-2, with no clear D. Germline lookup yields CDR1 KGHDR and CDR2 SFDVKD. There are 11 residues in the CDR3. Trimming removed 4 bases at V and 5 bases at J, with 4 bases between. In nucleotides, the CDR3 is TGTGCCACCAGTGAAGGTTATGGCTACACCTTC. It yields the protein CATSEGYGYTF.

The chain recombines TRBV28 with TRBJ1-2; possible D gene TRBD1, 6 bases. CDR3 size: 14 residues. V dropped 3 bases and J dropped 6 bases, with 14 bases sitting between them. Germline V gene lookup returns CDR1 MDHEN and CDR2 SYDVKM. CDR3 nucleotides: TGTGCCAGCAGTTTGGGGGGCTCCCGCCATGGCTACACCTTC. Translated: CASSLGGSRHGYTF.

V is TRBV11-2 and J is TRBJ2-4, with D maybe TRBD1 (6 bases). Germline lookup yields CDR1 SGHAT and CDR2 FQNNGV. V was cut by 3 bases and J by 1 base, with 10 bases left in between. The CDR3 sequence is 15 residues long. CDR3 bases: TGTGCCAGCAGCTTCAAGGGGGAGGCCAAAAACATTCAGTACTTC. It codes for CASSFKGEAKNIQYF.

The chain has TRBV2 and TRBJ2-2; D is undetermined. This CDR3 contains 13 residues. Deletions cut 3 bases from V and 1 base from J, with 3 bases between. Germline values: CDR1 SNHLY, CDR2 FYNNEI. The CDR3: CASSDQNTGELFF. CDR3 nucleotides: TGTGCCAGCAGTGATCAGAACACCGGGGAGCTGTTTTTT.

This clone appeared a few times. This rearrangement joins TRBV2 to TRBJ1-5, with D uncertain. Germline V gives CDR1 SNHLY, CDR2 FYNNEI. The CDR3 length is 13 residues. V lost 4 bases and J 2 bases, leaving 6 bases between the germline ends. CDR3 protein: CASSGRGNQPQHF. In DNA, the CDR3 is TGTGCCAGCAGTGGTAGGGGCAATCAGCCCCAGCATTTT.

The chain uses TRBV7-2 and TRBJ1-1; 7 bases fit TRBD1. Germline V gene sequence: CDR1 SGHTA, CDR2 FQGNSA. Unmatched junction bases numbered 15, after V lost 7 bases and J lost 10 bases. The CDR3 covers 14 residues. The CDR3: CASTSGTVKITAFF. DNA of the CDR3: TGTGCCAGCACCTCGGGGACAGTCAAAATTACAGCTTTCTTT.

The chain employs TRBV4-3 and TRBJ1-3; tentatively, D is TRBD1 (6 bases). This CDR3 spans 16 amino acids. The germline V gene has CDR1 LGHNA and CDR2 YSLEER. Trimming shortened V by 4 bases and J by 0 bases, and 13 bases separated the two germline ends. The CDR3: CASSPLGGISGNTIYF. For the CDR3, the DNA is TGCGCCAGCAGCCCTCTAGGGGGGATCTCTGGAAACACCATATATTTT.

The genes are TRBV5-4 and TRBJ2-3; weak D call: TRBD1 (6 bases). The CDR3 contains 13 residues. The germline CDR1 and CDR2 sequences are SGHNT and YYREEE (reference sequence). V shed 4 bases and J shed 5 bases, with 11 bases lying between them. The CDR3: CASSGGRGDTQYF. DNA of the CDR3: TGTGCCAGCAGCGGGGGCCGGGGAGATACGCAGTATTTT.

This chain connects TRBV7-9 to TRBJ1-1; unclear D gene. Germline CDR1 and CDR2: SEHNR and FQNEAQ (reference sequence). V was pared by 0 bases and J by 1 base, with 12 bases between. CDR3 size: 16 residues. The chain's CDR3 is CASSLASGKRNTEAFF. The CDR3 DNA reads TGTGCCAGCAGCTTAGCCTCGGGGAAACGGAACACTGAAGCTTTCTTT.

This clone was observed at least ten times. J is TRBJ2-7 and V is TRBV6-2 or TRBV6-3; perhaps TRBD2 as D (6 bases). V lost 3 bases and J 4 bases, leaving 13 bases between the germline ends. Per germline, CDR1 MNHEY and CDR2 SVGEGT. The CDR3 sequence is 14 residues long. Here the CDR3 reads CASSYVEGLYEQYF. The CDR3 nucleotides read TGTGCCAGCAGTTATGTGGAGGGGCTGTACGAGCAGTACTTC.

For this clone: The same CDR3 arises from other DNA sequences in this sample as well. The chain recombines TRBV18 with TRBJ1-1, with D possibly TRBD1 on 5 matching bases. Germline V gene data show CDR1 as KGHSH and CDR2 as LQKENI. The CDR3 totals 13 residues. The V end lost 3 bases, the J end lost 1 base, and 6 bases lay between the germline ends. The CDR3 sequence: CASSPGQNTEAFF. The CDR3 bases are TGTGCCAGCTCACCCGGACAGAACACTGAAGCTTTCTTT.

This clone was observed once. This chain uses TRBV10-3 with TRBJ2-7; no reliable D call. The germline V and J ends were trimmed by 4 bases and 7 bases, with 14 bases remaining between them. Per germline, CDR1 ENHRY and CDR2 SYGVKD. There are 13 residues in the CDR3. The CDR3 DNA follows: TGTGCCATCAGTGCTGTCAGCGCCCGAGAGCAGTACTTC. Translated, it gives CAISAVSAREQYF.